The sequence of this TCR beta chain was determined in a study of Ad26.COV2.S vaccination and SARS-CoV-2 variants. Sample treatment: around 19 received Ad26.COV2.S at low or high dose, single or two shots; a few received placebo; per-sample allocation not given. Vaccine and placebo recipients were sampled on day 63 after the first injection. The donor's status was that of an adult aged 18-55 years in Boston. The protocol was immunoSEQ multiplex PCR, while the TCRdb copy is restricted to in-frame clones and leaves out a portion. Seen here are 350,000 to 600,000 clones, roughly nine tenths observed once, and the top ten hold roughly 1.7%. This clone was seen only once. Germline V lookup: CDR1 SGDLS, CDR2 YYNGEE. The CDR3 extends over 18 amino acids. J lost 7 bases, V lost 1 base, and 14 bases had no gene match.

The specimen was peripheral blood, collected in a trial of Ad26.COV2.S vaccine versus placebo. The clonotype was recovered from a person aged 18-60 years who received the Ad26.COV2.S COVID-19 vaccine or a placebo. The chain carries TRBV9 and TRBJ2-1, with 10 bases fitting TRBD2. CDR3 sequence reads: CASSVTPPLAGTLNEQFF. In DNA, the CDR3 is TGTGCCAGCAGCGTAACCCCCCCACTAGCGGGGACTTTAAATGAGCAGTTCTTC.